The 22 T cell receptor beta chains below come from one sample, sequenced in a study of blood T cell repertoires in COVID-19. The assay was immunoSEQ multiplex PCR, and TCRdb's table has in-frame clones only and misses some. The sample records roughly 14,000 clones, 80% to 90% being singletons. Input material: peripheral blood. The source of these receptors is a human donor in a cohort sampled during active COVID-19.

This clone was recorded only once. The rearrangement joins TRBV5-6 to TRBJ2-5; 11 bases are a match to TRBD2. CDR3 length equals 16 residues. Germline CDR1 SGHDT, CDR2 YYEEEE. V shed 0 bases, J shed 5 bases, and the junction held 6 bases outside the gene matches. The CDR3 sequence is CASSLATSGGMETQYF. CDR3 coding DNA: TGTGCCAGCAGCTTGGCTACTAGCGGGGGTATGGAGACCCAGTACTTC.

The CDR3 DNA reads as TGTGCCACCAGTGCCCTAGGGAAGGGGGCTGTCGATGAGCAGTTCTTC. Translation: CATSALGKGAVDEQFF. The chain has TRBV24-1 and TRBJ2-1; 7 nucleotides line up with TRBD1. Germline V gives CDR1 KGHDR, CDR2 SFDVKD. This CDR3 has 16 residues. V shed 5 bases, J shed 8 bases, and the junction held 14 bases outside the gene matches.

The sample holds one count of this clone. The J gene is TRBJ2-1, the V gene TRBV27; 14 positions agree with TRBD2. The CDR3 runs 16 residues. Germline V gives CDR1 MNHEY, CDR2 SMNVEV (reference sequence). After removal of 5 bases from V and 6 bases from J, the junction contained 6 bases not matched to a gene. DNA for the CDR3: TGTGCCAGCAGTCTCGGGACTAGCGGGAGTGGCAATGAGCAGTTCTTC. Its translation is CASSLGTSGSGNEQFF.

The chain uses TRBV9 and TRBJ1-5; no firm D call. The CDR3 runs to 14 residues. V was shortened by 0 bases and J by 3 bases, with 7 bases between the two germline ends. Germline assignment: CDR1 SGDLS and CDR2 YYNGEE. CDR3 DNA sequence: TGTGCCAGCAGCGTAGGGCCAGACAATCAGCCCCAGCATTTT. Protein: CASSVGPDNQPQHF. The whole variable domain, filled in from reference TRBV9 and TRBJ1-5, reads DSGVTQTPKHLITATGQRVTLRCSPRSGDLSVYWYQQSLDQGLQFLIQYYNGEERAKGNILERFSAQQFPDLHSELNLSSLELGDSALYFCASSVGPDNQPQHFGDGTRLSIL.

The chain carries TRBV6-5 and TRBJ1-2, with no clear D. V lost 6 bases and J lost 5, with 7 bases in between. Germline loops: CDR1 MNHEY, CDR2 SVGAGI. This CDR3 comprises 11 residues. In DNA form, the CDR3 reads TGTGCCAGCAGAAGACTTTATGGCTACACCTTC. The encoded protein is CASRRLYGYTF.

The gene calls are TRBV28 and TRBJ1-5; D may be TRBD1 (5 bases). The CDR3 runs to 13 residues. CDR1 MDHEN and CDR2 SYDVKM come from the germline V gene. Trimming cost V 7 bases and J 7 bases, with 14 bases left between them. The CDR3 DNA reads TGTGCCAGCACCGTAACCTGGGGCCAGCCCCAGCATTTT. It codes for CASTVTWGQPQHF.

V usage is TRBV9 and J usage is TRBJ2-3; tentative D call: TRBD1 (7 bases). Germline CDR1 SGDLS, CDR2 YYNGEE. Trimming removed 2 bases at V and 0 bases at J, with 13 bases between. The CDR3 consists of 16 residues. The DNA of the CDR3 is TGTGCCAGCAGCGTCAGGGGGGAGGTTAGCACAGATACGCAGTATTTT. Amino acids: CASSVRGEVSTDTQYF.

V usage is TRBV10-1 and J usage is TRBJ2-3; D ambiguous. V was clipped by 0 bases and J by 0 bases, with 7 bases between them. Looked up from germline, CDR1 is WNHNN and CDR2 is SYGVQD (reference sequence). This CDR3 has 15 amino acids. The CDR3 region is CASSESLSSTDTQYF. The CDR3 DNA is TGCGCCAGCAGTGAGTCGTTGAGTAGCACAGATACGCAGTATTTT.

The gene calls are TRBV19 and TRBJ1-2, with D tentatively TRBD1 (5 bases). This CDR3 is built from 15 residues. The V end lost 3 bases, the J end lost 3 bases, and 14 bases lay between the germline ends. CDR1 LNHDA and CDR2 SQIVND come from the germline V gene (reference sequence). The CDR3 sequence: CASSIVGRVYYGYTF. The CDR3 DNA sequence: TGTGCCAGTAGTATCGTGGGCAGGGTATACTATGGCTACACCTTC.

The chain uses TRBV5-1 and TRBJ1-1; D gene ambiguous. Germline CDR1 SGHRS, CDR2 YFSETQ. The CDR3 length is 15 residues. The ends were cut back, 5 bases at V and 3 bases at J, with 17 bases in the middle. The CDR3 coding sequence is TGCGCCAGCAGTCACTCCCGGGGATTGGACACTGAAGCTTTCTTT. Its protein is CASSHSRGLDTEAFF.

This clone was detected only a few times. The chain recombines TRBV4-1 with TRBJ1-1; 7 bases match TRBD1. CDR3 length: 14 residues. Germline V gene sequence: CDR1 MGHRA, CDR2 YSYEKL. The V gene end was trimmed by 5 bases and the J gene end by 0 bases; junction bases not matched to a gene: 3. CDR3 nucleotide sequence: TGCGCCAGCAGCTACGGACAGGTGAACACTGAAGCTTTCTTT. Translation gives CASSYGQVNTEAFF.

This clone was seen a handful of times. The chain couples TRBV25-1 to TRBJ2-7; the D gene is possibly TRBD2 (5 bases). V was cut by 8 bases and J by 5 bases, with 19 bases left in between. The CDR3 contains 14 residues. Germline-derived CDR1 and CDR2 are MGHDK and SYGVNS. CDR3: CASSRLAPIDEQYF. CDR3 sequence (DNA): TGTGCCAGCTCCCGGCTAGCCCCTATTGACGAGCAGTACTTC.

The CDR3 DNA sequence: TGTGCCAGCAGGCTAGCGGGAGGGGGTTACAATGAGCAGTTCTTC. The encoded protein is CASRLAGGGYNEQFF. This sequence joins TRBV28 and TRBJ2-1, with 12 positions matching TRBD2. The CDR3 has 15 residues. Germline assignment: CDR1 MDHEN and CDR2 SYDVKM. V shed 6 bases and J 4 bases; nucleotides not matched to a gene: 4. Together with reference TRBV28 and TRBJ2-1, the CDR3 gives the full variable domain: DVKVTQSSRYLVKRTGEKVFLECVQDMDHENMFWYRQDPGLGLRLIYFSYDVKMKEKGDIPEGYSVSREKKERFSLILESASTNQTSMYLCASRLAGGGYNEQFFGPGTRLTVL.

The J gene is TRBJ2-7, the V gene TRBV5-1; D call uncertain. Germline CDR1 SGHRS, CDR2 YFSETQ. V lost 0 bases and J 1 base, leaving 8 bases between the germline ends. This CDR3 is built from 14 residues. The CDR3 sequence: CASSLGIGSYEQYF. Here the CDR3 DNA reads TGCGCCAGCAGCTTGGGAATCGGGTCCTACGAGCAGTACTTC. The whole variable domain, remainder taken from reference TRBV5-1 and TRBJ2-7, is KAGVTQTPRYLIKTRGQQVTLSCSPISGHRSVSWYQQTPGQGLQFLFEYFSETQRNKGNFPGRFSGRQFSNSRSEMNVSTLELGDSALYLCASSLGIGSYEQYFGPGTRLTVT.

This rearrangement joins TRBV14 to TRBJ1-2; no firm D call. The CDR3 runs 13 residues. Germline CDR1 reads SGHDN; CDR2 reads FVKESK. Trimming removed 4 bases from V and 2 bases from J, with 8 bases in between. The chain's CDR3 is CASSLVRNYGYTF. Here the CDR3 DNA reads TGTGCCAGCAGCCTCGTCAGAAACTATGGCTACACCTTC.

The rearrangement uses TRBV5-1 and TRBJ2-7; D might be TRBD1 (6 bases). Germline CDR1 SGHRS, CDR2 YFSETQ. This CDR3 has 16 amino acids. V was trimmed by 0 bases and J by 0 bases, leaving 13 bases between them. Here the CDR3 reads CASSLGTGSLSYEQYF. In nucleotides, the CDR3 is TGCGCCAGCAGCTTGGGTACAGGGTCCCTCTCCTACGAGCAGTACTTC. The complete variable domain, with remaining parts taken from reference TRBV5-1 and TRBJ2-7, reads KAGVTQTPRYLIKTRGQQVTLSCSPISGHRSVSWYQQTPGQGLQFLFEYFSETQRNKGNFPGRFSGRQFSNSRSEMNVSTLELGDSALYLCASSLGTGSLSYEQYFGPGTRLTVT.

The V gene is TRBV10-3, the J gene TRBJ2-2, with TRBD1 identical over 8 bases. V gave up 8 bases and J gave up 3 bases; unmatched junction bases: 8. CDR1 ENHRY and CDR2 SYGVKD come from the germline V gene. This CDR3 is built from 15 residues. CDR3 in amino acids: CAIGRQGRDTGELFF. For the CDR3, the DNA is TGTGCCATCGGGAGACAGGGGCGGGACACCGGGGAGCTGTTTTTT.

V gene TRBV5-1 combines with J gene TRBJ2-7, with a possible D match to TRBD2 (5 bases). There are 14 residues in the CDR3. Germline-derived CDR1 and CDR2 are SGHRS and YFSETQ. The ends were cut back, 2 bases at V and 2 bases at J, with 11 bases in the middle. DNA for the CDR3: TGCGCCAGCAGCTTTCGAGGGCGCCCCTACGAGCAGTACTTC. Protein sequence: CASSFRGRPYEQYF.

This clone was detected only a few times. V gene TRBV6-2 or TRBV6-3 combines with J gene TRBJ2-1; a possible D gene is TRBD2 (6 bases). Germline assignment: CDR1 MNHEY and CDR2 SVGEGT. The CDR3 consists of 15 residues. The V and J ends lost 5 bases and 4 bases respectively, with 15 bases between them. The CDR3 DNA is TGTGCCAGCAGTACGGGACTGGAGACTTACAATGAGCAGTTCTTC. Encoded protein: CASSTGLETYNEQFF.

The chain recombines TRBV28 with TRBJ2-7; no reliable D call. Germline CDR1 MDHEN, CDR2 SYDVKM. The CDR3 is 11 residues long. V lost 6 bases and J 9 bases, leaving 12 bases between the germline ends. CDR3 in DNA: TGTGCCAGCAGCCAGTCCCGTGGGCAGTACTTC. It yields the protein CASSQSRGQYF.

The chain links TRBV27 to TRBJ2-3; possibly TRBD1 for D (6 bases). The germline V and J ends were trimmed by 8 bases and 4 bases, with 19 bases remaining between them. Germline lookup yields CDR1 MNHEY and CDR2 SMNVEV (reference sequence). The CDR3 has 15 residues. CDR3: CASGPYRDSPDTQYF. CDR3 bases: TGTGCCAGCGGGCCGTACAGGGATTCGCCAGATACGCAGTATTTT.

The rearrangement joins TRBV6-1 to TRBJ1-1; possibly TRBD1 for D (5 bases). V was trimmed by 3 bases and J by 7 bases, leaving 15 bases between them. Looked up from germline, CDR1 is MNHNS and CDR2 is SASEGT. The CDR3 loop spans 14 amino acids. This CDR3 reads CASSDRGWGGEAFF. CDR3 coding DNA: TGTGCCAGCAGTGATAGGGGTTGGGGGGGTGAAGCTTTCTTT.